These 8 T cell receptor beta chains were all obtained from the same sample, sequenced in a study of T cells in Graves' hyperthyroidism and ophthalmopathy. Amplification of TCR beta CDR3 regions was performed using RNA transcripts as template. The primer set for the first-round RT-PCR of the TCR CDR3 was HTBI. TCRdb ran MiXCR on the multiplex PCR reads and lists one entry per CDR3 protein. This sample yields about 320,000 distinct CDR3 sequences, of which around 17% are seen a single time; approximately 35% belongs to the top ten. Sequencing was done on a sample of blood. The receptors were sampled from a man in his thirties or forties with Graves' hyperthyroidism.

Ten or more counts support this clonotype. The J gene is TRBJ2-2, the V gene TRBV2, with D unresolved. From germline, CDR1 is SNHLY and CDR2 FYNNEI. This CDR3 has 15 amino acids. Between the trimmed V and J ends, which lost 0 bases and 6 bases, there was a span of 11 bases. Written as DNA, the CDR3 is TGTGCCAGCAGTGAAGCCTTTGACACCCCCGGGGAGCTGTTTTTT. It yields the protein CASSEAFDTPGELFF.

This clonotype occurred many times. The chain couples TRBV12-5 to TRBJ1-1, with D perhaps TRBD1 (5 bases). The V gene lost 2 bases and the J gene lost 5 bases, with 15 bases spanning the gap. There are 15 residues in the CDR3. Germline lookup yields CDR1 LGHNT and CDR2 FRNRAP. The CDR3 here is CASGLPAGRGTEAFF. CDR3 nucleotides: TGTGCTAGTGGTTTGCCGGCAGGGCGGGGAACTGAAGCTTTCTTT.

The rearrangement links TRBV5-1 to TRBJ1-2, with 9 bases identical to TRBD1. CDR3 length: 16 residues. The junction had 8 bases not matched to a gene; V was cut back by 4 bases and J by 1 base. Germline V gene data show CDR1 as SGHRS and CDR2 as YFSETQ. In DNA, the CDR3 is TGCGCCAGCAGCCCGGACAGGGGACCTCTTAACTATGGCTACACCTTC. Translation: CASSPDRGPLNYGYTF.

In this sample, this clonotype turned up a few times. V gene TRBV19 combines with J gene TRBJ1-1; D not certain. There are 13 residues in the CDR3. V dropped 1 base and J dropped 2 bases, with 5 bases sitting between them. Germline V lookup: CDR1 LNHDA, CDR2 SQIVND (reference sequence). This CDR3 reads CASSIVPNTEAFF. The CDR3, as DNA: TGTGCCAGTAGTATAGTCCCTAACACTGAAGCTTTCTTT.

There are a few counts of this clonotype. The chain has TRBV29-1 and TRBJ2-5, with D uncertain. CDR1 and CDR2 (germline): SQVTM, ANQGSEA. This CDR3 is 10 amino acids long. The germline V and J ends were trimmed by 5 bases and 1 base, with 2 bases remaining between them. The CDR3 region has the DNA TGCAGCGTTACCCAAGAGACCCAGTACTTC. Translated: CSVTQETQYF.

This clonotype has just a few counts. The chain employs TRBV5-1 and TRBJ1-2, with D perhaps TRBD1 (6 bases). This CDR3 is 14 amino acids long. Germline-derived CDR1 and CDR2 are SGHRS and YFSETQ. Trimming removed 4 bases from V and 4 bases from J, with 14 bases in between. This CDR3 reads CASSDPQGIYGYTF. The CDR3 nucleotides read TGCGCCAGCAGCGATCCTCAGGGGATCTATGGCTACACCTTC.

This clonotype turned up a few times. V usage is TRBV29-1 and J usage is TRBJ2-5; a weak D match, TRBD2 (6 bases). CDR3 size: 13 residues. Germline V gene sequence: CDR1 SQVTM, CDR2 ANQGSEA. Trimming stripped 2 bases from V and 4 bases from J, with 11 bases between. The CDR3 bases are TGCAGCGTTGAATATGGAGGGGCAGAGACCCAGTACTTC. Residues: CSVEYGGAETQYF.

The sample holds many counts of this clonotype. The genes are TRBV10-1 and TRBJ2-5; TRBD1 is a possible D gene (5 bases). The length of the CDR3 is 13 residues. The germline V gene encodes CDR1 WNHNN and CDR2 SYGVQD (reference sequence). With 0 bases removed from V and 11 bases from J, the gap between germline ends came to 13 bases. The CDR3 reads CASSESIPRGQYF. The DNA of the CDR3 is TGCGCCAGCAGTGAGTCGATCCCTAGGGGACAGTACTTC.